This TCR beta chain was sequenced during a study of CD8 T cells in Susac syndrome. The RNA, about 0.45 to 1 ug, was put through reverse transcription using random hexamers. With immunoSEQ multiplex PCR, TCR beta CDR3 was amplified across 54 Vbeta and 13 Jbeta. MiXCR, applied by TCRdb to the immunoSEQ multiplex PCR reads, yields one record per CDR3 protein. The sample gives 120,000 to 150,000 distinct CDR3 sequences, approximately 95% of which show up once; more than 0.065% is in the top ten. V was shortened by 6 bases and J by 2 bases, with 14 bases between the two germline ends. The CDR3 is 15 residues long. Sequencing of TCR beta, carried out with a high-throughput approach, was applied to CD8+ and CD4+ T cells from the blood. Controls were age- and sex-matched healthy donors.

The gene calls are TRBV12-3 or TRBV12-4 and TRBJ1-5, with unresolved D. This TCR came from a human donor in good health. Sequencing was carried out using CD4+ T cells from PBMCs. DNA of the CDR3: TGTGCCAGCAGACTTTCGGGCGGCGGCAATCAGCCCCAGCATTTT. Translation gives CASRLSGGGNQPQHF.